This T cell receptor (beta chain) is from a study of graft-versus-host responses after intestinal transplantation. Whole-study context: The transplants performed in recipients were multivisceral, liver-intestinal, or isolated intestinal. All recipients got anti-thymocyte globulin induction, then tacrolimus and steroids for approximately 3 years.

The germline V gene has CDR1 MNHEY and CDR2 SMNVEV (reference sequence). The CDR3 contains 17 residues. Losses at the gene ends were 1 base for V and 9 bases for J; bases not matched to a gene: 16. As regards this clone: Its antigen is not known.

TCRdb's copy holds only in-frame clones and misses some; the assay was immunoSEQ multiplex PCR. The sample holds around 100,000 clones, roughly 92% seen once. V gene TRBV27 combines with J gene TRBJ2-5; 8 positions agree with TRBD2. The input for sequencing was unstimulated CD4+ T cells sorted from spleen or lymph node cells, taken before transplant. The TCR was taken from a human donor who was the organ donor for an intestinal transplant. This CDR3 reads CASSLYGRAGAGPAQYF. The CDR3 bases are TGTGCCAGCAGTTTATACGGGAGGGCCGGTGCGGGTCCGGCCCAGTACTTC.